The clone carrying this T cell receptor beta chain was seen a handful of times. Antigen specificity is unknown. This specimen comes from a study of regulatory T cells in long-lasting Graves disease. Study-wide context: Graves' patients who were just diagnosed had used antithyroid drugs for under 3 months. Broader study findings: Accuracy may have suffered from the small sample size.

Building of the TCR beta libraries involved iRepertoire HTBI primers and Arm-PCR of CDR3 regions. TCRdb reprocessed the multiplex PCR reads via MiXCR and lists one record per CDR3 protein. In the table there are hundreds of thousands of distinct CDR3 sequences, roughly 15% of which are singletons. The CDR3 contains 18 residues. Germline assignment: CDR1 SQVTM and CDR2 ANQGSEA. The ends lost 7 bases at V and 0 bases at J; junction bases unmatched: 16. The time point was: newly diagnosed GD, antithyroid drugs for less than 3 months. The TCR library was made from RNA that had been extracted from PBMCs in TRIzol. This sample was shared with a second study, whose subject was T cells in Graves' hyperthyroidism and ophthalmopathy. That report notes: Expanded thyroid clonotypes (above 0.001) were mostly also found in blood.

The receptor's source is a woman aged 25 to 39 with Graves disease. This chain links TRBV29-1 with TRBJ2-1, with 9 bases that match TRBD2. The source was peripheral blood mononuclear cells (PBMCs), collected at new diagnosis, from a patient treated with antithyroid drugs. The chain's CDR3 is CSGSRSASGISSYNEQFF. Written as DNA, the CDR3 is TGCAGCGGCTCACGCTCGGCTAGCGGGATTAGCTCCTACAATGAGCAGTTCTTC.